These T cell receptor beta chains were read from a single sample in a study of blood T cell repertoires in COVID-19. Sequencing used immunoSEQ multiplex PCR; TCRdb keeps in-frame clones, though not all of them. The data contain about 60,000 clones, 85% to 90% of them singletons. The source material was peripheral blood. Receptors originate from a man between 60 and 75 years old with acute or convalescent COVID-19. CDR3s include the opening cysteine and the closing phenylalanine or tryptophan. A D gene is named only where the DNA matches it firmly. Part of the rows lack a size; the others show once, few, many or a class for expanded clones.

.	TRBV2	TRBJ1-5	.	TGTGCCAGCAGTGACACAGGGAATCAGCCCCAGCATTTT	CASSDTGNQPQHF
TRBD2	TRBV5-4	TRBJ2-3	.	TGTGCCAGCAGCCTGGGACTAGCGGGAGCTACGCAGTATTTT	CASSLGLAGATQYF
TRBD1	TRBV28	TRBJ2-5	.	TGTGCCAGCAGTTTACTACATTCCGACAGGGGACAAGAGACCCAGTACTTC	CASSLLHSDRGQETQYF
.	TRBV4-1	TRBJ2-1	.	TGCGCCAGCAGCCAAGTGCGGGAGCAGTTCTTC	CASSQVREQFF
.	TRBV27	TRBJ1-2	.	TGTGCCAGCAGTTCCTATGCCGCTAACTATGGCTACACCTTC	CASSSYAANYGYTF
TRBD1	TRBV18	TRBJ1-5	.	TGTGCCAGCTCACCCCAAGGGACAGGGAGTAATCAGCCCCAGCATTTT	CASSPQGTGSNQPQHF
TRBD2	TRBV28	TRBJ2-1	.	TGTGCCAGCAGTTCTCATACTAGCGGTTCCTACAATGAGCAGTTCTTC	CASSSHTSGSYNEQFF
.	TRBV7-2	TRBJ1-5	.	TGTGCCAGCAGCTTGGGCTCGGGGGGTCAGCCCCAGCATTTT	CASSLGSGGQPQHF
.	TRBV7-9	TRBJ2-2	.	TGTGCCAGCAGCCCAAATACAGGGACCGGGGAGCTGTTTTTT	CASSPNTGTGELFF
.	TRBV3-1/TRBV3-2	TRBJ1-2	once	TGTGCCAGCAGCCAAGACGGTATCTGGGGGCCTTATGGCTACACCTTC	CASSQDGIWGPYGYTF
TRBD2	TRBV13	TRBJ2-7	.	TGTGCCAGCAGCCCGGGGACTGGCGGGAGAATCCCCTACGAGCAGTACTTC	CASSPGTGGRIPYEQYF
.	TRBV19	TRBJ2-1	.	TGTGCCAGTAGGGAGAGGACTTTACGCTCCTACAATGAGCAGTTCTTC	CASRERTLRSYNEQFF
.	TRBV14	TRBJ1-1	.	TGTGCCAGCAGCCAAGTAAAAACATCGGGAGCTTTCTTT	CASSQVKTSGAFF
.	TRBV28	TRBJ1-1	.	TGTGCCAGCAGTTTAATCGGGAGTTCGGGTGAAGCTTTCTTT	CASSLIGSSGEAFF
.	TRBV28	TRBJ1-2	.	TGTGCCAGCAGTCCCCCGCGGGACTACTATGGCTACACCTTC	CASSPPRDYYGYTF
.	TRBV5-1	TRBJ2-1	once	TGCGCCAGCAGGGTGGGGCTACCCTACAATGAGCAGTTCTTC	CASRVGLPYNEQFF
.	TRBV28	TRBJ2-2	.	TGTGCCAGCGGAGGGGTTTCGAACACCGGGGAGCTGTTTTTT	CASGGVSNTGELFF
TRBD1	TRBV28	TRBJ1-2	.	TGTGCCAGCGAATCTGAAGGGGACAGAGATAACTATGGCTACACCTTC	CASESEGDRDNYGYTF
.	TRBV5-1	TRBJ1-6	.	TGCGCCAGCAGCTTGGGGGTCGCTGGAGGGGATAATTCACCCCTCCACTTT	CASSLGVAGGDNSPLHF
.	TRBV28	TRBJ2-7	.	TGTGCCAGCGGATTGGACATAAGCTCCTACGAGCAGTACTTC	CASGLDISSYEQYF
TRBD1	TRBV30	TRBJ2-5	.	TGTGCCTGGAATGAGTGGACAGGGAGCCAAGAGACCCAGTACTTC	CAWNEWTGSQETQYF
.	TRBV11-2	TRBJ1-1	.	TGTGCCAGCAGTAAGGGGCGAGGCACTGAAGCTTTCTTT	CASSKGRGTEAFF
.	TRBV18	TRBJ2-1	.	TGTGCCAGCTCGTCGACTAGTTACAATGAGCAGTTCTTC	CASSSTSYNEQFF
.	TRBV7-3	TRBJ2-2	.	TGTGCCAGCAGCTCGGGGTTTACCGGGGAGCTGTTTTTT	CASSSGFTGELFF
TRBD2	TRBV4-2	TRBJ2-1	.	TGTGCCAGCAGCCAAGTCGCAGGGACTAGCATGGGTGGTGAGCAGTTCTTC	CASSQVAGTSMGGEQFF
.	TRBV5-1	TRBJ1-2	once	TGCGCCAGCAGCTCACTAGACAGGTCGCACAATGGCTACACCTTC	CASSSLDRSHNGYTF
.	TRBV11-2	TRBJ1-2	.	TGTGCCAGCAGCCCTGGCGGGTTCCCCTATGGCTACACCTTC	CASSPGGFPYGYTF
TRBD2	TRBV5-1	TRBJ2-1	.	TGCGCCAGCAGCTTGAGCGGGAGGAACGATGAGCAGTTCTTC	CASSLSGRNDEQFF
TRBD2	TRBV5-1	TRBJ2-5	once	TGCGCCAGCAGCTTGGCTAGCGGGCAGCAAGAGACCCAGTACTTC	CASSLASGQQETQYF
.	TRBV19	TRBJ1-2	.	TGTGCCAGTAGTATCAGAAACTATGGCTACACCTTC	CASSIRNYGYTF
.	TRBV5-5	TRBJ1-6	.	TGTGCCAGCAGTTCAAGACAGGTCTATAATTCACCCCTCCACTTT	CASSSRQVYNSPLHF
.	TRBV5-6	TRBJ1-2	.	TGTGCCAGCAGCCCCTACGACAGGAACTATGGCTACACCTTC	CASSPYDRNYGYTF
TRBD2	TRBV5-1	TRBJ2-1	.	TGCGCCAGCAGCTTGGGTTCTAGCGGGAGCAATGAGCAGTTCTTC	CASSLGSSGSNEQFF
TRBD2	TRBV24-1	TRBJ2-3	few	TGTGCCACCAGTGATTCGGATCCCACGGCGGGAGTTTGGGATACGCAGTATTTT	CATSDSDPTAGVWDTQYF
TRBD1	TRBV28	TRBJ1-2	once	TGTGCCAGCAGTCTCGGGACAGTTCAGAACTATGGCTACACCTTC	CASSLGTVQNYGYTF
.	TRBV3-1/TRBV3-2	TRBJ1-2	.	TGTGCCAGCAGCCAAGATCTTGGACACCATGGCTACACCTTC	CASSQDLGHHGYTF
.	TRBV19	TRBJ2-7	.	TGTGCCAGTAGGTCGACGGGGCAGGGGAACTACGAGCAGTACTTC	CASRSTGQGNYEQYF
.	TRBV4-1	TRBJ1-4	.	TGCGCCAGCAGCCAAGATCCCAGGGCGAGAGGTCCACAAGAACTGTTTTTT	CASSQDPRARGPQELFF
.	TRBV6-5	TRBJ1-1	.	TGTGCCAGCGCCAGGACTGGGAACACTGAAGCTTTCTTT	CASARTGNTEAFF
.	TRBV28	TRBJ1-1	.	TGTGCCAGCAGTTTAAATAAGGGTCGGGGCACTGAAGCTTTCTTT	CASSLNKGRGTEAFF
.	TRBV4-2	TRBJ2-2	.	TGTGCCAGCAGCCCTCCCCGGCAGGCTGGGCTGTTTTTT	CASSPPRQAGLFF
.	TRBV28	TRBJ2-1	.	TGTGCCAGCAGTTACGGCAGGGTCTACAATGAGCAGTTCTTC	CASSYGRVYNEQFF
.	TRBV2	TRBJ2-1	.	TGTGCCAGCAGTGAAGCGCATGGGGAAGGGGTGGATGAGCAGTTCTTC	CASSEAHGEGVDEQFF
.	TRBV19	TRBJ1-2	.	TGTGCCAGTGGAGGGATCCTCCTCGGCTACACCTTC	CASGGILLGYTF
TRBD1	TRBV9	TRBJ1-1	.	TGTGCCAGCAGCGTGGGGACAGGGGGTGTAGCTTTCTTT	CASSVGTGGVAFF
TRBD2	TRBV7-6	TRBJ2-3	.	TGTGCCAGCAGCTTAGAACTAGCGGTTACTAGCACAGATACGCAGTATTTT	CASSLELAVTSTDTQYF
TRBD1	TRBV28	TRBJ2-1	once	TGTGCCAGCAGTCGCAGACAGGGGAAGGCCTACAATGAGCAGTTCTTC	CASSRRQGKAYNEQFF
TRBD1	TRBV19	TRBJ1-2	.	TGTGCCAGTAGTATGCTATCCGGGACAGGGCACTATGGCTACACCTTC	CASSMLSGTGHYGYTF
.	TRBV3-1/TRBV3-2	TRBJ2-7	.	TGTGCCAGCAGCCCGAGGGGGGGGCCCTTCCCCTACGAGCAGTACTTC	CASSPRGGPFPYEQYF
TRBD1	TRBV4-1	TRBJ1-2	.	TGCGCCAGCAGCCAAGGACGGGACAGCTTGTATGGCTACACCTTC	CASSQGRDSLYGYTF
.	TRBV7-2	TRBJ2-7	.	TGTGCCAGCACCCGATCCGCCCGGCGGGAGCAGTACTTC	CASTRSARREQYF
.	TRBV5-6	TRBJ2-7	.	TGTGCCAGCAGCTTGGACAGGGTATCCTACGAGCAGTACTTC	CASSLDRVSYEQYF